This TCR beta chain stems from a study of control samples from healthy donors and cancer patients. Profiled with immunoSEQ multiplex PCR; TCRdb holds only in-frame clones, not every one. This sample has roughly 81,000 clones; roughly 88% occur once, and the top ten carry about 9.9%. Trimming took off 0 bases at V and 0 bases at J, with 10 bases between the two ends. The CDR3 has 16 residues. Germline assignment: CDR1 SGHRS and CDR2 YFSETQ. Sequencing was carried out using PBMCs. This receptor was identified in a man aged 55 to 69 with head and neck cancer. This chain links TRBV5-1 with TRBJ1-3, with TRBD1 as a possible D gene (5 bases). CDR3 sequence reads: CASSLGYRSSGNTIYF. Written as DNA, the CDR3 is TGCGCCAGCAGCTTGGGTTACAGGAGCTCTGGAAACACCATATATTTT.